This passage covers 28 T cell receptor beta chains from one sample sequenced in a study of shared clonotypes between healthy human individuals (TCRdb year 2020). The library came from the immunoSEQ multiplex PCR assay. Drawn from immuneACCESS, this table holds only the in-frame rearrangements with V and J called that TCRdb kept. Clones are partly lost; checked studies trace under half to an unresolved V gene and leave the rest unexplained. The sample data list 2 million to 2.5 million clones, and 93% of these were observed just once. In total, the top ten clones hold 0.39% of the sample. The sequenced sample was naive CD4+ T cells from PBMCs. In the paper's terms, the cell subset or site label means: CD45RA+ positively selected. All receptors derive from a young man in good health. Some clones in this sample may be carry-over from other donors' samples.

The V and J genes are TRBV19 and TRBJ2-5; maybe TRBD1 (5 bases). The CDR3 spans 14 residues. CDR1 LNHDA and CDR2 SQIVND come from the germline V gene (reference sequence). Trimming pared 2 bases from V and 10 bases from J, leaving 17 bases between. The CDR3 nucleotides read TGTGCCAGTAGTATAAGCCGCGACAGTTCGGGCCAGTACTTC. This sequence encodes CASSISRDSSGQYF.

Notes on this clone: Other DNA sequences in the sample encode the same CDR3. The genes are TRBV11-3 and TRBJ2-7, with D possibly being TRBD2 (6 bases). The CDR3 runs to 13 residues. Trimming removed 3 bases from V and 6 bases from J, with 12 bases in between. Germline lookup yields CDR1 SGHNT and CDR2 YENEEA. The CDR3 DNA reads TGTGCCAGCAGCTTGGGCCCCGGGAGCGAGCAGTACTTC. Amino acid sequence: CASSLGPGSEQYF. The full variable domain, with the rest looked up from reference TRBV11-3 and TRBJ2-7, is EAGVVQSPRYKIIEKKQPVAFWCNPISGHNTLYWYLQNLGQGPELLIRYENEEAVDDSQLPKDRFSAERLKGVDSTLKIQPAELGDSAVYLCASSLGPGSEQYFGPGTRLTVT.

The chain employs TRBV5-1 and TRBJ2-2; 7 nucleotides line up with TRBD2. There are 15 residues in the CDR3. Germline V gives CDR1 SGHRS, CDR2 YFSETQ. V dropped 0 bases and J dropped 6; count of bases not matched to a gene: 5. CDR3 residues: CASSLGATSSGELFF. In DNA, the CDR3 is TGCGCCAGCAGCTTGGGAGCGACTAGCTCCGGGGAGCTGTTTTTT.

As DNA, the CDR3 is TGTGCCAGCAGCTTGCCGGGACAGGGGGCTTACGAGCAGTACTTC. This gives the protein CASSLPGQGAYEQYF. The chain links TRBV5-4 to TRBJ2-7; 12 bases match TRBD1. CDR1 and CDR2 from the germline V gene are SGHNT and YYREEE (reference sequence). J gave up 4 bases and V 1 base, and 3 bases lay outside the gene matches. The CDR3 contains 15 residues.

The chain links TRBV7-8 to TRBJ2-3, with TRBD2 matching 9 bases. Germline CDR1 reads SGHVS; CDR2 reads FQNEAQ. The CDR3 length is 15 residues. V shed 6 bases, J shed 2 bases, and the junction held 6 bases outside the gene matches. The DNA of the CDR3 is TGTGCCAGCAGGGTGACTAGCGGTTACACAGATACGCAGTATTTT. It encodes CASRVTSGYTDTQYF. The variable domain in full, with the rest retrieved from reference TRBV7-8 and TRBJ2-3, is GAGVSQSPRYKVAKRGQDVALRCDPISGHVSLFWYQQALGQGPEFLTYFQNEAQLDKSGLPSDRFFAERPEGSVSTLKIQRTQQEDSAVYLCASRVTSGYTDTQYFGPGTRLTVL.

The CDR3 coding sequence is TGCGCCAGCAGCTTGGAAGTTTCGGGACAGGGGCTTAATGAGCAGTTCTTC. Translating gives CASSLEVSGQGLNEQFF. This sequence joins TRBV5-1 and TRBJ2-1, with 10 bases identical to TRBD1. The CDR3 runs 17 residues. The J segment lost 7 bases and the V segment lost 0 bases, leaving 10 bases of the junction unmatched. The V gene's germline CDR1 is SGHRS and CDR2 YFSETQ. Combining the CDR3 with reference TRBV5-1 and TRBJ2-1 gives the whole variable domain KAGVTQTPRYLIKTRGQQVTLSCSPISGHRSVSWYQQTPGQGLQFLFEYFSETQRNKGNFPGRFSGRQFSNSRSEMNVSTLELGDSALYLCASSLEVSGQGLNEQFFGPGTRLTVL.

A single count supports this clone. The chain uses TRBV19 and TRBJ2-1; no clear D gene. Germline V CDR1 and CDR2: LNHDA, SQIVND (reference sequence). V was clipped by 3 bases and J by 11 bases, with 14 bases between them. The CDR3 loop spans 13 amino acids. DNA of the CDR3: TGTGCCAGTAGTATCCGGACCCCTCAGAAGCAGTTCTTC. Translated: CASSIRTPQKQFF.

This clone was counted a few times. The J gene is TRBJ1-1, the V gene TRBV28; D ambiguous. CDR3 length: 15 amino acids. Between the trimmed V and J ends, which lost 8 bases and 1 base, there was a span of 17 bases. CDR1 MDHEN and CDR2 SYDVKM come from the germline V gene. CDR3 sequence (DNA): TGTGCCAGCTTCGGGTCCCGTACGAGGAACACTGAAGCTTTCTTT. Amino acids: CASFGSRTRNTEAFF.

The chain's CDR3 is CASSSHDSSYEQYF. CDR3 bases: TGTGCCAGCAGTTCCCACGACAGCTCCTACGAGCAGTACTTC. V and J are TRBV6-6 and TRBJ2-7; a possible D gene is TRBD1 (5 bases). Germline V gene data show CDR1 as MNHNY and CDR2 as SVGAGI (reference sequence). V dropped 4 bases and J dropped 0 bases, with 10 bases sitting between them. This CDR3 comprises 14 residues.

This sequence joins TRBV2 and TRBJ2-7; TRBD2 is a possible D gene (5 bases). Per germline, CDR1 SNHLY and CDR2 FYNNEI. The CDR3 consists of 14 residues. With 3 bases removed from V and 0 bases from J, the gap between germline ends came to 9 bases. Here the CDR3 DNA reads TGTGCCAGCAGTGATAGGAGGAACTCCTACGAGCAGTACTTC. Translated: CASSDRRNSYEQYF.

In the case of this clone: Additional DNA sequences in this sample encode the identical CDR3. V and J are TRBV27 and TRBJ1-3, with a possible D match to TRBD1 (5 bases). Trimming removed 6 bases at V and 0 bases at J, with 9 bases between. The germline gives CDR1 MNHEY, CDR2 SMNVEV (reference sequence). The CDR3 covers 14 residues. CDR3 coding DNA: TGTGCCAGCAGACCCACAGGCTCTGGAAACACCATATATTTT. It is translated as CASRPTGSGNTIYF.

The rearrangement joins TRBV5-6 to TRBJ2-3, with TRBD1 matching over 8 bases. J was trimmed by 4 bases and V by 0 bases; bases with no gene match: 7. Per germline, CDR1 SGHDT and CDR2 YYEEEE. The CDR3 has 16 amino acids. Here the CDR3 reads CASSLALTGVSDTQYF. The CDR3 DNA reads TGTGCCAGCAGCTTGGCCCTGACAGGGGTGTCAGATACGCAGTATTTT.

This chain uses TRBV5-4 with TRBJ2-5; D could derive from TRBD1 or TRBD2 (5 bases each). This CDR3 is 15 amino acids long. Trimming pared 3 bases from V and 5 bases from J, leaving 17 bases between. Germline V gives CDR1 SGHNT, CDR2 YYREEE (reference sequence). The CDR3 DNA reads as TGTGCCAGCAGCTCCACCTTTCGGGACGGGGAGACCCAGTACTTC. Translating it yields CASSSTFRDGETQYF.

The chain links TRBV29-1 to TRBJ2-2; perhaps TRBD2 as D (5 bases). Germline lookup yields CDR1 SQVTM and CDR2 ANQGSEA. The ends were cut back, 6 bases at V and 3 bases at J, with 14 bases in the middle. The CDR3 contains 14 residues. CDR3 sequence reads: CSVRGSRDTGELFF. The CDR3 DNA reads TGCAGCGTCCGGGGAAGCAGAGACACCGGGGAGCTGTTTTTT.

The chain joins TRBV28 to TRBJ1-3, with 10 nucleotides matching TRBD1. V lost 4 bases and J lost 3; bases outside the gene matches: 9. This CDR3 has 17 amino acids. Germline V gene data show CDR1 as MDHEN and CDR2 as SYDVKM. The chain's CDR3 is CASSSRDRGVFGNTIYF. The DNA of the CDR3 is TGTGCCAGCAGTTCAAGGGACAGGGGAGTGTTTGGAAACACCATATATTTT. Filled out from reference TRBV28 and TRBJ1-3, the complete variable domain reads DVKVTQSSRYLVKRTGEKVFLECVQDMDHENMFWYRQDPGLGLRLIYFSYDVKMKEKGDIPEGYSVSREKKERFSLILESASTNQTSMYLCASSSRDRGVFGNTIYFGEGSWLTVV.

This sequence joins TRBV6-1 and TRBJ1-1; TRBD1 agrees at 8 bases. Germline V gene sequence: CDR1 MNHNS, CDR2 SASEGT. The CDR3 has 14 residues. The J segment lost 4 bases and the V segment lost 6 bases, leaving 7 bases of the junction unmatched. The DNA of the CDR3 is TGTGCCAGCAGGGAGACAGGGGTAATCACTGAAGCTTTCTTT. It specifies CASRETGVITEAFF.

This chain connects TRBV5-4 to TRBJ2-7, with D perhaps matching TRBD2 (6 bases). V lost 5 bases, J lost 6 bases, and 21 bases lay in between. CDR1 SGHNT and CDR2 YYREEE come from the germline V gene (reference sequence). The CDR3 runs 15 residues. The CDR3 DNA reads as TGTGCCAGCAGGGGTGGAGGGGAACGAGGCCCCGAGCAGTACTTC. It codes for CASRGGGERGPEQYF.

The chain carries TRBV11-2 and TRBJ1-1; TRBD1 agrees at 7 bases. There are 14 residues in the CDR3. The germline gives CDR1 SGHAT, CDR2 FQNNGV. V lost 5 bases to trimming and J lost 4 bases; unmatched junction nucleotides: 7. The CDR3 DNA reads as TGTGCCAGCAGCGAGGGACAGTGGGGCACTGAAGCTTTCTTT. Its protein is CASSEGQWGTEAFF. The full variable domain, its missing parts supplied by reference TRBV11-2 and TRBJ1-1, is EAGVAQSPRYKIIEKRQSVAFWCNPISGHATLYWYQQILGQGPKLLIQFQNNGVVDDSQLPKDRFSAERLKGVDSTLKIQPAKLEDSAVYLCASSEGQWGTEAFFGQGTRLTVV.

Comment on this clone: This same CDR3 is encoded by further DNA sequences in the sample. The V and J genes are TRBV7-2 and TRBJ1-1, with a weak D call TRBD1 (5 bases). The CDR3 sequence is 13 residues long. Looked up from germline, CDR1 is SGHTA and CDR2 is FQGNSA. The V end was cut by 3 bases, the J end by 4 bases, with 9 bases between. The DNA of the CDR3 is TGTGCCAGCAGCTTGAAGAGGGGCACTGAAGCTTTCTTT. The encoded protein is CASSLKRGTEAFF. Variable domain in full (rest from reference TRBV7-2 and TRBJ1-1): GAGVSQSPSNKVTEKGKDVELRCDPISGHTALYWYRQSLGQGLEFLIYFQGNSAPDKSGLPSDRFSAERTGGSVSTLTIQRTQQEDSAVYLCASSLKRGTEAFFGQGTRLTVV.

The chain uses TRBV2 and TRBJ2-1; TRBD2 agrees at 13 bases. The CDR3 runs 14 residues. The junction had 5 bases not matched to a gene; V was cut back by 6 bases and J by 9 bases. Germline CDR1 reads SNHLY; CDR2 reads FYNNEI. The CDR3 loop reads CASSGTSGTGEQFF. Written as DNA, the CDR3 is TGTGCCAGCAGCGGGACTAGCGGGACCGGTGAGCAGTTCTTC.

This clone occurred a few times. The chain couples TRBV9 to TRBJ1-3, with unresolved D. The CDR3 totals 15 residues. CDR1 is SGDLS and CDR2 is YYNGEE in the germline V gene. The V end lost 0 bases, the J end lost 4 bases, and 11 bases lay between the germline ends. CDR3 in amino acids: CASSVGRLSGNTIYF. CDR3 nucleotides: TGTGCCAGCAGCGTAGGGAGGCTTTCAGGAAACACCATATATTTT.

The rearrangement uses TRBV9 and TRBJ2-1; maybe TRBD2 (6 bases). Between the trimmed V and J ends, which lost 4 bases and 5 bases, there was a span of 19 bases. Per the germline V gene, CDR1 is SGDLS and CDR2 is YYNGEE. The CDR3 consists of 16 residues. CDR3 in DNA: TGTGCCAGCAGCCGGGACTTAAATCTCCTAGACAATGAGCAGTTCTTC. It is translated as CASSRDLNLLDNEQFF.

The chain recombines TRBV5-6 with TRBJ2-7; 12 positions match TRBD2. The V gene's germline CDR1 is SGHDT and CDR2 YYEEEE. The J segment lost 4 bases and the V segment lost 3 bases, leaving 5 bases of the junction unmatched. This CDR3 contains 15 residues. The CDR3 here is CASSWGLAGPYEQYF. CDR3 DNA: TGTGCCAGCAGCTGGGGACTAGCGGGTCCTTACGAGCAGTACTTC.

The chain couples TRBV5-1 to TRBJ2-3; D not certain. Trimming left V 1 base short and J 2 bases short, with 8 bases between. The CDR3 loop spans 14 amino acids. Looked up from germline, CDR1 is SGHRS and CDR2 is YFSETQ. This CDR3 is CASSLFSDTDTQYF. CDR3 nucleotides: TGCGCCAGCAGCTTGTTTAGTGACACAGATACGCAGTATTTT.

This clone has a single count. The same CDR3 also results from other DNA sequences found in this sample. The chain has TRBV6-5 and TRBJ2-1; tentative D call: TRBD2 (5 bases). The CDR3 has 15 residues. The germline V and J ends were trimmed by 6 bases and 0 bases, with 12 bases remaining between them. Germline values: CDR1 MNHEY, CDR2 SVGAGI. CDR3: CASRLSGSSYNEQFF. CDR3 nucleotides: TGTGCCAGCAGATTAAGCGGAAGCTCCTACAATGAGCAGTTCTTC.

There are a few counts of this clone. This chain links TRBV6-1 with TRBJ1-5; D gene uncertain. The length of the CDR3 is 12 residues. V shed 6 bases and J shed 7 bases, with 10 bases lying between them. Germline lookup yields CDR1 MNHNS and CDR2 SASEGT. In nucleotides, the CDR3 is TGTGCCAGCAGAAGGACGGGACAGCCCCAGCATTTT. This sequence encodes CASRRTGQPQHF.

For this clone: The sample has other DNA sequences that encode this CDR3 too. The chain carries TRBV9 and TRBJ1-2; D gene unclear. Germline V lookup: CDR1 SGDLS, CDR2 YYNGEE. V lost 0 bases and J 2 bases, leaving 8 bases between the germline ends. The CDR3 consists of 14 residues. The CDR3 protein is CASSVAAGNYGYTF. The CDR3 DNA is TGTGCCAGCAGCGTAGCTGCAGGCAACTATGGCTACACCTTC.

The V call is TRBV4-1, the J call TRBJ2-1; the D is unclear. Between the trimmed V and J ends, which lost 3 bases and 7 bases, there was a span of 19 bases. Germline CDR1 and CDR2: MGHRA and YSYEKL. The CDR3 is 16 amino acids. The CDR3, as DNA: TGCGCCAGCAGCCATGGTAGCAGAGGATCGAGGAATGAGCAGTTCTTC. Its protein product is CASSHGSRGSRNEQFF.